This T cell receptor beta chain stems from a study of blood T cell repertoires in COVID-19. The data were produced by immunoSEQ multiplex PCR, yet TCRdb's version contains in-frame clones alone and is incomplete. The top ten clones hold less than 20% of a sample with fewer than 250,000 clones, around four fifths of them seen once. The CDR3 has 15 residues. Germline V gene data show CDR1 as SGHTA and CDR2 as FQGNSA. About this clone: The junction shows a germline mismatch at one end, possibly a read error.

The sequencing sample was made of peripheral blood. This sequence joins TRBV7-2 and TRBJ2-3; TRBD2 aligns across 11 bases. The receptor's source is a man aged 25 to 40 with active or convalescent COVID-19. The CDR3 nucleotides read TGTGCCAGCAGCGTAGCGGGGGGGGCAACAGATACGCAGTATTTT. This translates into CASSVAGGATDTQYF.